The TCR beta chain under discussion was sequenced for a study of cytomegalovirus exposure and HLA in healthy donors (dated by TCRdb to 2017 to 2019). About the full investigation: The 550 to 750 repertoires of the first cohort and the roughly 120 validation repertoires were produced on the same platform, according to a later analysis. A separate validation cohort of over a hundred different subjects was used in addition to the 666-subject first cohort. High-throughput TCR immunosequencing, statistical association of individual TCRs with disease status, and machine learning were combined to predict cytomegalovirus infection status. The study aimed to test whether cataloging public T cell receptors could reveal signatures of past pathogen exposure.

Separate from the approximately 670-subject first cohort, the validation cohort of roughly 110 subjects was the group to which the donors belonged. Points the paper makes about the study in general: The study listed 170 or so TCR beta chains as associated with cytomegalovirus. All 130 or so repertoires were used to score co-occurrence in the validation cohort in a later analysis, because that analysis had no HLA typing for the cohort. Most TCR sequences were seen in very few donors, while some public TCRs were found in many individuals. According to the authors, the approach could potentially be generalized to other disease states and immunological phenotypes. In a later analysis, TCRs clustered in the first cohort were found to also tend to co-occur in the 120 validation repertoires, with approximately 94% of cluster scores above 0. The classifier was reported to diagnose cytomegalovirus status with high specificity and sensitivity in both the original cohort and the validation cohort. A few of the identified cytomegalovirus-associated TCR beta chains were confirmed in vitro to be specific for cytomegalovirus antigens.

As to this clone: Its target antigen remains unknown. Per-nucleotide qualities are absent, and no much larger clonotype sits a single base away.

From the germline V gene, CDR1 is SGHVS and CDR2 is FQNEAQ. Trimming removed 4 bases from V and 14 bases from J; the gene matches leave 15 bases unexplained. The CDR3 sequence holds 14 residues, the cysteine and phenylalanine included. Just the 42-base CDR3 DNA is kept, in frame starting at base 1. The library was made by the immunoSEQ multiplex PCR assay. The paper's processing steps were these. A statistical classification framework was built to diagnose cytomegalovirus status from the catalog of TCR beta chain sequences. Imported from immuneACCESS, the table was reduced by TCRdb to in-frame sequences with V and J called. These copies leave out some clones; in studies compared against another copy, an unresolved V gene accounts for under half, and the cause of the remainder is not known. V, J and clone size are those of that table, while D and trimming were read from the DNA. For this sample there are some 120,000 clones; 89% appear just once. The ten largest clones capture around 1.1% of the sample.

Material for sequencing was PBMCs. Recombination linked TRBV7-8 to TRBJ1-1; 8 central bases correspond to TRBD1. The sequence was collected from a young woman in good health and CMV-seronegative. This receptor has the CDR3 CASSSSTGGPGLFF. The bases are TGTGCCAGCAGCTCCAGTACAGGGGGTCCCGGTCTCTTCTTT.